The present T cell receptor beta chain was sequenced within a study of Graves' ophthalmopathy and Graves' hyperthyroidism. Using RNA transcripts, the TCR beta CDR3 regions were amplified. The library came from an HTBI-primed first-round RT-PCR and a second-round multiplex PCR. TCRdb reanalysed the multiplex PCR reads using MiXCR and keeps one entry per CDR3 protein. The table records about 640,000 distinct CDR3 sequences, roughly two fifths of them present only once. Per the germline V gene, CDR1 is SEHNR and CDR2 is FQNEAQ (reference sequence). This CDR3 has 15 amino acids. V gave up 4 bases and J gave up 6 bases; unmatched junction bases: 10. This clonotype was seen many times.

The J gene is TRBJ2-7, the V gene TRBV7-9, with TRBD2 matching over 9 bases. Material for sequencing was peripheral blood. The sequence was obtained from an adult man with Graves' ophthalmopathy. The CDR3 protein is CASSSYSGSPPEQYF. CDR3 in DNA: TGTGCCAGCAGCTCCTATAGCGGGAGCCCACCCGAGCAGTACTTC.